Below, 12 T cell receptor beta chains from the same sample are listed, as sequenced in a study of prognosis after radiotherapy for stage I lung cancer. TCR beta CDR3 amplification from genomic DNA was performed by two-round multiplex PCR. First-round PCR amplification was performed with primers specific to each TRBV and TRBJ gene. Each CDR3 protein is one row after TCRdb ran MiXCR on the multiplex PCR reads. The sample shows around 16,000 distinct CDR3 sequences, 15% to 20% of them seen only once. The sample consisted of PBMCs, taken before or after stereotactic body radiation therapy (not recorded which). Receptors were obtained from a donor aged 50 or older with non-small cell lung cancer.

The table lists this clonotype with many counts. The V gene is TRBV7-6, the J gene TRBJ2-7; 7 bases agree with TRBD1. The CDR3 extends over 15 amino acids. CDR1 and CDR2 (germline): SGHVS, FNYEAQ. V lost 1 base, J lost 2 bases, and 5 bases stayed unmatched. The CDR3 sequence is CASSLEPGQTYEQYF. CDR3 nucleotides: TGTGCCAGCAGCTTAGAGCCGGGACAGACCTACGAGCAGTACTTC.

Sample share makes this clonotype medium-sized (0.01 to 0.1%). J is TRBJ1-2 and V is TRBV27; a possible D gene is TRBD1 (5 bases). Looked up from germline, CDR1 is MNHEY and CDR2 is SMNVEV (reference sequence). The CDR3 sequence is 15 residues long. V dropped 5 bases and J dropped 9 bases, with 22 bases sitting between them. In DNA form, the CDR3 reads TGTGCCAGCAGTATTACCGGGACCCCTACGTCAAGCTACACCTTC. It codes for CASSITGTPTSSYTF.

Ten or more counts support this clonotype. V is TRBV20-1 and J is TRBJ1-1; a possible D gene is TRBD1 (6 bases). Trimming left V 6 bases short and J 1 base short, with 21 bases between. The CDR3 extends over 16 amino acids. Germline V gene sequence: CDR1 DFQATT, CDR2 SNEGSKA (reference sequence). The CDR3 DNA reads as TGCAGTGCGAATACAGGGACCCGTTTTTGGAACACTGAAGCTTTCTTT. Its translation is CSANTGTRFWNTEAFF.

J is TRBJ2-1 and V is TRBV12-3 or TRBV12-4; TRBD2 aligns across 11 bases. Trimming at V came to 7 bases and at J to 2 bases, leaving 10 bases not matched to a gene. The CDR3 contains 17 residues. The CDR3 DNA reads TGTGCCAGCACCCTAGCGGGAGGAGCGCAGACCTACAATGAGCAGTTCTTC. Its translation is CASTLAGGAQTYNEQFF.

This clonotype was seen ten or more times. The chain is built from TRBV12-3 or TRBV12-4 and TRBJ2-2; D is perhaps TRBD2 (5 bases). This CDR3 comprises 12 residues. Trimming stripped 7 bases from V and 5 bases from J, with 8 bases between. CDR3 in DNA: TGTGCCAGCAAAGCGGCTACCGGGGAGCTGTTTTTT. Translated, it gives CASKAATGELFF.

There are many counts of this clonotype. The V and J genes are TRBV3-1 and TRBJ1-6; D gene unclear. The V gene lost 0 bases and the J gene lost 8 bases, with 11 bases spanning the gap. Germline V lookup: CDR1 LGHDT, CDR2 YNNKEL (reference sequence). This CDR3 is built from 15 residues. The CDR3 here is CASSQDIGGHSPLHF. In DNA form, the CDR3 reads TGTGCCAGCAGCCAAGATATAGGCGGACATTCACCCCTCCACTTT.

This clonotype was counted many times. The DNA of the CDR3 is TGTGCCAGCAGCCAACTTCGGGGCCCGGGGCCCACAGATACGCAGTATTTT. This codes for CASSQLRGPGPTDTQYF. This chain joins TRBV14 and TRBJ2-3, with D perhaps assigned TRBD1 or TRBD2 (5 bases each). This CDR3 spans 17 amino acids. The ends were cut back, 2 bases at V and 2 bases at J, with 17 bases in the middle. Germline lookup yields CDR1 SGHDN and CDR2 FVKESK. Full variable domain (remainder filled in from reference TRBV14 and TRBJ2-3): EAGVTQFPSHSVIEKGQTVTLRCDPISGHDNLYWYRRVMGKEIKFLLHFVKESKQDESGMPNNRFLAERTGGTYSTLKVQPAELEDSGVYFCASSQLRGPGPTDTQYFGPGTRLTVL.

This clonotype was seen ten or more times. The V gene is TRBV2, the J gene TRBJ2-2; 9 bases agree with TRBD2. J lost 2 bases, V lost 7 bases, and 14 bases had no gene match. This CDR3 is 18 amino acids long. CDR1 is SNHLY and CDR2 is FYNNEI in the germline V gene. The chain's CDR3 is CASTTLGAGGPNTGELFF. CDR3 DNA: TGTGCCAGCACCACCCTGGGAGCGGGAGGACCCAACACCGGGGAGCTGTTTTTT.

Comment on this clonotype: The CDR3 end shows no conserved phenylalanine or tryptophan, and so a read error is likely. V gene TRBV15 combines with J gene TRBJ1-1, with D unresolved. The CDR3 runs to 17 residues. CDR1 and CDR2 from the germline V gene are LNHNV and YYDKDF (reference sequence). The V end was cut by 0 bases, the J end by 5 bases, with 19 bases between. The DNA of the CDR3 is TGTGCCACCAGCAGAGAAGATATAAGTGCAAGCGGTACTGAAGCTTTCTCT. Translation: CATSREDISASGTEAFS.

As DNA, the CDR3 is TGTGCCAGCAGTTTTCTTCTTATGGGCGGGCACATCTACAATGAGCAGTTCTTC. Translated, it gives CASSFLLMGGHIYNEQFF. V usage is TRBV28 and J usage is TRBJ2-1; D is perhaps TRBD2 (5 bases). Per germline, CDR1 MDHEN and CDR2 SYDVKM. This CDR3 spans 18 amino acids. V lost 3 bases to trimming and J lost 3 bases, with 21 bases between them.

The sample holds many counts of this clonotype. The CDR3 bases are TGTGCCAGCAGTCACAGGGGACGACTGAGCACAGATACGCAGTATTTT. Translated: CASSHRGRLSTDTQYF. This chain uses TRBV6-1 with TRBJ2-3; 7 nucleotides match TRBD1. Trimming removed 5 bases from V and 0 bases from J; junction bases left unmatched: 8. The CDR3 totals 16 residues. Germline CDR1 and CDR2: MNHNS and SASEGT.

In its sample, this clonotype was seen many times. The chain combines TRBV6-2 or TRBV6-3 with TRBJ1-1, with TRBD1 matching over 8 bases. V lost 8 bases, J lost 0 bases, and 8 bases stayed unmatched. The CDR3 covers 15 residues. Germline CDR1 reads MNHEY; CDR2 reads SVGEGT. The CDR3 sequence is CASRPQDRVNTEAFF. Written as DNA, the CDR3 is TGTGCCAGCCGTCCCCAGGACAGGGTGAACACTGAAGCTTTCTTT.